The 18 T cell receptor beta chains below come from one sample, sequenced in a study of cytomegalovirus exposure and HLA in healthy donors. Amplification used 60 Vbeta primers and 13 Jbeta primers. Data came from immunoSEQ multiplex PCR; TCRdb stores just in-frame clones and leaves some out. The sample carries fewer than 40,000 clones, around 60% recorded once. The sequenced sample consisted of PBMCs. The receptor set was obtained from a man in his forties or fifties in good health and CMV-seropositive.

In this sample, this clone turned up a few times. The chain uses TRBV5-1 and TRBJ1-6, with a tentative D call TRBD1 (6 bases). Trimming removed 0 bases from V and 7 bases from J, with 11 bases in between. The CDR3 loop spans 15 amino acids. Germline loops: CDR1 SGHRS, CDR2 YFSETQ. The CDR3 sequence is CASSLEGHPNSPLHF. The CDR3 region has the DNA TGCGCCAGCAGCTTGGAGGGACACCCAAATTCACCCCTCCACTTT.

The chain couples TRBV7-9 to TRBJ2-7; D is ambiguous. The CDR3 loop spans 16 amino acids. Germline loops: CDR1 SEHNR, CDR2 FQNEAQ (reference sequence). V was shortened by 1 base and J by 0 bases, with 13 bases between the two germline ends. CDR3 nucleotides: TGTGCCAGCAGCTTAGGGGCATCTCCGAGCTCCTACGAGCAGTACTTC. This encodes CASSLGASPSSYEQYF.

The chain joins TRBV18 to TRBJ2-4; D unclear. This CDR3 has 13 residues. V was cut by 2 bases and J by 9 bases, with 11 bases left in between. CDR1 is KGHSH and CDR2 is LQKENI in the germline V gene. The CDR3 DNA is TGTGCCAGCTCACCAGTAGAAGGCGGCATTCAGTACTTC. Translating gives CASSPVEGGIQYF.

The rearrangement links TRBV6-5 to TRBJ2-7, with D unresolved. Trimming shortened V by 2 bases and J by 0 bases, and 8 bases separated the two germline ends. The CDR3 consists of 14 residues. CDR1 is MNHEY and CDR2 is SVGAGI in the germline V gene. CDR3 in amino acids: CASSYASSSYEQYF. CDR3 sequence (DNA): TGTGCCAGCAGTTACGCTTCTAGCTCCTACGAGCAGTACTTC.

The chain joins TRBV9 to TRBJ2-1, with 7 bases that match TRBD2. CDR1 is SGDLS and CDR2 is YYNGEE in the germline V gene. The CDR3 sequence is 15 residues long. V shed 4 bases, J shed 6 bases, and the junction held 10 bases outside the gene matches. The CDR3 protein is CASSTLAAPGNEQFF. The CDR3 nucleotides read TGTGCCAGCAGCACCCTAGCGGCCCCAGGCAATGAGCAGTTCTTC.

This clone has a handful of counts. The chain carries TRBV7-2 and TRBJ1-5; weak D call: TRBD1 (6 bases). The V gene lost 4 bases and the J gene lost 2 bases, with 6 bases spanning the gap. The CDR3 is 13 residues long. The germline gives CDR1 SGHTA, CDR2 FQGNSA. CDR3 sequence (DNA): TGTGCCAGCAGCTACAGGGGCAATCAGCCCCAGCATTTT. Its translation is CASSYRGNQPQHF.

This clone has just one count. The CDR3 DNA is TGCGCCAGCAGCTTGGGGCAGATTAACTACGAGCAGTACTTC. It encodes CASSLGQINYEQYF. The V and J genes are TRBV5-1 and TRBJ2-7, with no clear D. CDR3 length: 14 amino acids. Deletions cut 0 bases from V and 3 bases from J, with 10 bases between. Germline V lookup: CDR1 SGHRS, CDR2 YFSETQ.

Only a few counts were recorded for this clone. The rearrangement uses TRBV28 and TRBJ1-6; D call uncertain. Trimming stripped 6 bases from V and 10 bases from J, with 13 bases between. Germline V gives CDR1 MDHEN, CDR2 SYDVKM. The CDR3 contains 13 residues. CDR3 protein: CASRPRGGSPLHF. The CDR3 bases are TGTGCCAGCAGGCCCCGGGGTGGCTCACCCCTCCACTTT.

The chain employs TRBV6-6 and TRBJ2-7, with D perhaps matching TRBD1 (5 bases). CDR3 size: 13 residues. From germline, CDR1 is MNHNY and CDR2 SVGAGI (reference sequence). The ends were cut back, 2 bases at V and 2 bases at J, with 7 bases in the middle. CDR3 nucleotide sequence: TGTGCCAGCAGTTACGACAGCGCCTACGAGCAGTACTTC. It specifies CASSYDSAYEQYF.

V usage is TRBV10-3 and J usage is TRBJ1-4; possibly TRBD1 for D (6 bases). Looked up from germline, CDR1 is ENHRY and CDR2 is SYGVKD. With 0 bases removed from V and 7 bases from J, the gap between germline ends came to 9 bases. The CDR3 length is 14 residues. CDR3 sequence reads: CAISESTGSEKLFF. The CDR3 DNA reads TGTGCCATCAGTGAGTCTACAGGGAGTGAAAAACTGTTTTTT.

The CDR3 is CAWSRDRGLEQYF. The CDR3 bases are TGTGCCTGGTCCCGGGACAGGGGGCTTGAGCAGTACTTC. The rearrangement joins TRBV30 to TRBJ2-7; 12 bases line up with TRBD1. CDR3 length equals 13 residues. In germline, CDR1 is GTSNPN, CDR2 SVGIG (reference sequence). V shed 5 bases and J 7 bases; nucleotides not matched to a gene: 6. Full variable domain (remainder filled in from reference TRBV30 and TRBJ2-7): SQTIHQWPATLVQPVGSPLSLECTVEGTSNPNLYWYRQAAGRGLQLLFYSVGIGQISSEVPQNLSASRPQDRQFILSSKKLLLSDSGFYLCAWSRDRGLEQYFGPGTRLTVT.

The rearrangement uses TRBV6-6 and TRBJ1-5; 8 bases agree with TRBD1. V gave up 6 bases and J gave up 3 bases; unmatched junction bases: 4. The CDR3 extends over 14 amino acids. CDR1 MNHNY and CDR2 SVGAGI come from the germline V gene (reference sequence). As DNA, the CDR3 is TGTGCCAGCAGCCCCCAGGGGGCCAATCAGCCCCAGCATTTT. Protein sequence: CASSPQGANQPQHF.

J is TRBJ2-2 and V is TRBV30; 8 positions match TRBD1. Trimming cost V 5 bases and J 6 bases; bases outside gene matches: 5. From germline, CDR1 is GTSNPN and CDR2 SVGIG (reference sequence). The CDR3 is 13 amino acids. The CDR3 coding sequence is TGTGCCTGGCAGGACAGGGTGGCCGGGGAGCTGTTTTTT. This gives the protein CAWQDRVAGELFF.

The chain carries TRBV29-1 and TRBJ2-3; 11 bases align to TRBD1. The CDR3 is 14 residues long. V lost 0 bases to trimming and J lost 10 bases; unmatched junction nucleotides: 6. CDR1 is SQVTM, CDR2 ANQGSEA, per germline. The CDR3 loop reads CSVEDRGQGGPQYF. DNA for the CDR3: TGCAGCGTTGAAGATCGGGGACAGGGGGGGCCGCAGTATTTT.

This clone was detected a few times. The V and J genes are TRBV5-1 and TRBJ1-1; possible D gene TRBD1, 5 bases. The CDR3 is 14 residues long. Trimming stripped 1 base from V and 1 base from J, with 8 bases between. CDR1 is SGHRS and CDR2 is YFSETQ in the germline V gene. The CDR3, as DNA: TGCGCCAGCAGCTTGATAGGACAGAACACTGAAGCTTTCTTT. Its translation is CASSLIGQNTEAFF.

The table lists this clone with a count of one. V and J are TRBV13 and TRBJ2-7; a weak D match, TRBD2 (6 bases). In germline, CDR1 is PRHDT, CDR2 FYEKMQ (reference sequence). Trimming removed 5 bases from V and 1 base from J, with 9 bases in between. The CDR3 is 13 residues long. CDR3 sequence: CASSQSGSYEQYF. The CDR3 DNA is TGTGCCAGCAGCCAGAGCGGGTCCTACGAGCAGTACTTC. The full variable domain, its missing parts supplied by reference TRBV13 and TRBJ2-7, is AAGVIQSPRHLIKEKRETATLKCYPIPRHDTVYWYQQGPGQDPQFLISFYEKMQSDKGSIPDRFSAQQFSDYHSELNMSSLELGDSALYFCASSQSGSYEQYFGPGTRLTVT.

The chain is built from TRBV6-1 and TRBJ2-7; 7 nucleotides agree with TRBD1. This CDR3 is 15 amino acids long. Trimming took 7 bases from V and 2 from J; bases not matched to a gene: 11. From germline, CDR1 is MNHNS and CDR2 SASEGT. This chain's CDR3 is CASKVSGGLTYEQYF. The CDR3 coding sequence is TGTGCCAGCAAGGTCTCAGGGGGATTAACCTACGAGCAGTACTTC.

The genes are TRBV4-2 and TRBJ2-1; perhaps TRBD1 as D (6 bases). V lost 4 bases and J lost 6, with 25 bases in between. This CDR3 has 18 residues. The germline V gene has CDR1 LGHNA and CDR2 YNFKEQ. The CDR3 bases are TGTGCCAGCAGCCCGAGGAAAACAGGGCCCGTCGAGGGCAATGAGCAGTTCTTC. This codes for CASSPRKTGPVEGNEQFF.